This T cell receptor beta chain was captured by sequencing in a study of blood T cell repertoires in COVID-19. Whole-study context: Donors in the United States, Italy and Spain gave samples during acute or convalescent COVID-19. PBMCs, B-cell-depleted T cells, or T cells were the source of the cDNA or gDNA that made up the material.

TCRdb's copy holds only in-frame clones and misses some; the assay was immunoSEQ multiplex PCR. The table has hundreds of thousands of clones, roughly nine tenths seen once. The CDR3 has 9 amino acids. Clinical histories supplied by participants themselves formed the basis of cohort assignment. Donors in Cohort 3 counted as recovered after two negative PCRs, clearance, or symptom resolution. The sequence derives from a woman aged 60 to 75 who had recovered from COVID-19. Specimen: PBMCs or T cells enriched from blood (not recorded which). The rearrangement links TRBV21-1 to TRBJ1-2. TRBV21-1 constitutes a pseudogene. CDR3 residues: CASSKVNTF. CDR3 nucleotide sequence: TGTGCCAGCAGCAAAGTTAACACCTTC.